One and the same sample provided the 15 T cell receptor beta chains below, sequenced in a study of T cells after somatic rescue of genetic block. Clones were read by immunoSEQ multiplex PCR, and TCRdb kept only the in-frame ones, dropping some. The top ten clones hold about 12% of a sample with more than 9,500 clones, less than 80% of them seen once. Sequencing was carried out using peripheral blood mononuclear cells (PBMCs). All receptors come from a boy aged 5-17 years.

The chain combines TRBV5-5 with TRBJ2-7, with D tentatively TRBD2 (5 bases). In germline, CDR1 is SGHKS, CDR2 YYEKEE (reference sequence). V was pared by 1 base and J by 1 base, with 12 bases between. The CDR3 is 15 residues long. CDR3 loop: CASSLWGVPSYEQYF. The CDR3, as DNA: TGTGCCAGCAGCTTGTGGGGAGTCCCTTCCTACGAGCAGTACTTC.

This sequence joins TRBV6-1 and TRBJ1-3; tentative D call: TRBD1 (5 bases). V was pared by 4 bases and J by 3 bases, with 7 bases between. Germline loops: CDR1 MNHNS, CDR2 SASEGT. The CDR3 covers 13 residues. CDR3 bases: TGTGCCAGCAGTGGACAGTATGGAAACACCATATATTTT. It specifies CASSGQYGNTIYF.

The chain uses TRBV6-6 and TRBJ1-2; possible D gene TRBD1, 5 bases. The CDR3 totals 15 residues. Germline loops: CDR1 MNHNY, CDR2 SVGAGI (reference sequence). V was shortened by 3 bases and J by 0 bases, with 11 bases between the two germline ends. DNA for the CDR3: TGTGCCAGCAGTTATTTAGGGACGCCTAACTATGGCTACACCTTC. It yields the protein CASSYLGTPNYGYTF.

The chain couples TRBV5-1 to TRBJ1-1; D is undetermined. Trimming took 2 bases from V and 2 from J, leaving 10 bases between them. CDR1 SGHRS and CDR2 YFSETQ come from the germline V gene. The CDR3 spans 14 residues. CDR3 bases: TGCGCCAGCAGCTTCGAAGTTATAAACACTGAAGCTTTCTTT. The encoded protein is CASSFEVINTEAFF.

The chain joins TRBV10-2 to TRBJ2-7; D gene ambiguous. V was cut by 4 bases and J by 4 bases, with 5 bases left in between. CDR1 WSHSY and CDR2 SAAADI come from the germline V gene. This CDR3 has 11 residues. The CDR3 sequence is CASSAPYEQYF. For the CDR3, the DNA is TGCGCCAGCAGTGCTCCTTACGAGCAGTACTTC.

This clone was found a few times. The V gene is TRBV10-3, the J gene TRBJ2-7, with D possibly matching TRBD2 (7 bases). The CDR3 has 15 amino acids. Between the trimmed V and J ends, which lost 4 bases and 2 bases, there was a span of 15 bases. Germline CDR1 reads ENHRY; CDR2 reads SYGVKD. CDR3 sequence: CAISATGRGPYEQYF. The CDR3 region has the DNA TGTGCCATCAGTGCCACAGGGAGGGGCCCCTACGAGCAGTACTTC.

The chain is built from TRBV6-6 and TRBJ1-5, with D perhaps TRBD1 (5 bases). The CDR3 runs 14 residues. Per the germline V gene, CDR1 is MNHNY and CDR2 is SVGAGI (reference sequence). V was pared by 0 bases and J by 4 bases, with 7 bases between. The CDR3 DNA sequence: TGTGCCAGCAGTTACTCGGGGCTGAATCAGCCCCAGCATTTT. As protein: CASSYSGLNQPQHF.

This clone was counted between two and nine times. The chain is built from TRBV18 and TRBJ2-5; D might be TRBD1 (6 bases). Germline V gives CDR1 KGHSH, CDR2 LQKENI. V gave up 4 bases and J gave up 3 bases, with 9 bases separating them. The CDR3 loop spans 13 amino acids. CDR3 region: CASSRGQKETQYF. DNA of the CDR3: TGTGCCAGCTCACGAGGACAGAAAGAGACCCAGTACTTC.

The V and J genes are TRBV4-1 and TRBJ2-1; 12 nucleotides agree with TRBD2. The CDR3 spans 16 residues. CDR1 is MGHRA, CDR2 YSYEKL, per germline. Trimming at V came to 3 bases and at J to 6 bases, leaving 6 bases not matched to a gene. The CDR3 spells CASSQVTSGSFNEQFF. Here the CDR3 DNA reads TGCGCCAGCAGCCAGGTGACTAGCGGGAGTTTCAATGAGCAGTTCTTC.

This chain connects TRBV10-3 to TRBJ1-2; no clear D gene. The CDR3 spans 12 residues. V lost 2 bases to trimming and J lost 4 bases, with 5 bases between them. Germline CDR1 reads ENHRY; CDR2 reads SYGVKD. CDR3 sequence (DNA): TGTGCCATCAGTGAGGACCTCTATGGCTACACCTTC. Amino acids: CAISEDLYGYTF.

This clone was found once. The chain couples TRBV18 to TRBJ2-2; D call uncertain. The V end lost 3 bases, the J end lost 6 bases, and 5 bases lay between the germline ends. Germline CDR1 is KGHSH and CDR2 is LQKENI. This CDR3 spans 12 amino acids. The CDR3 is CASSPGSGELFF. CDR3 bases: TGTGCCAGCTCACCTGGTTCCGGGGAGCTGTTTTTT.

CDR3 coding DNA: TGTGCCAGCAGTTTAAGGGCTAGGGGATCTCCGATGAGAAGTCAACCCCAGCATTTT. Protein product: CASSLRARGSPMRSQPQHF. The genes are TRBV28 and TRBJ1-5; TRBD1 might be the D (5 bases). The CDR3 consists of 19 residues. Deletions cut 2 bases from V and 10 bases from J, with 30 bases between. Germline V lookup: CDR1 MDHEN, CDR2 SYDVKM.

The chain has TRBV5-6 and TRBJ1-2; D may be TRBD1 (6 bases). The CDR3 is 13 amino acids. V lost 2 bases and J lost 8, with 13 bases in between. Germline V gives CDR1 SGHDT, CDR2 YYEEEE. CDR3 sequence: CASSFWTVTGYTF. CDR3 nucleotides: TGTGCCAGCAGCTTCTGGACAGTGACGGGCTACACCTTC.

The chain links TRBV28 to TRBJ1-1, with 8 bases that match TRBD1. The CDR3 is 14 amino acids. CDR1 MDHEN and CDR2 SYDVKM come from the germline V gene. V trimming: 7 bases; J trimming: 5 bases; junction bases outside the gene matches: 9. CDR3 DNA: TGTGCCAGCACTACTCTCAGGGGGCGGACTGAAGCTTTCTTT. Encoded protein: CASTTLRGRTEAFF.

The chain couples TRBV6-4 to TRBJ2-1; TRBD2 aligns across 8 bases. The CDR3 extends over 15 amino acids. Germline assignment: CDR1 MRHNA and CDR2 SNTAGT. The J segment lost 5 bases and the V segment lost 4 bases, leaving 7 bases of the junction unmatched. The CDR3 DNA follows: TGTGCCAGCAGTGTCGGACTAGCTCACCACAATGAGCAGTTCTTC. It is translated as CASSVGLAHHNEQFF.